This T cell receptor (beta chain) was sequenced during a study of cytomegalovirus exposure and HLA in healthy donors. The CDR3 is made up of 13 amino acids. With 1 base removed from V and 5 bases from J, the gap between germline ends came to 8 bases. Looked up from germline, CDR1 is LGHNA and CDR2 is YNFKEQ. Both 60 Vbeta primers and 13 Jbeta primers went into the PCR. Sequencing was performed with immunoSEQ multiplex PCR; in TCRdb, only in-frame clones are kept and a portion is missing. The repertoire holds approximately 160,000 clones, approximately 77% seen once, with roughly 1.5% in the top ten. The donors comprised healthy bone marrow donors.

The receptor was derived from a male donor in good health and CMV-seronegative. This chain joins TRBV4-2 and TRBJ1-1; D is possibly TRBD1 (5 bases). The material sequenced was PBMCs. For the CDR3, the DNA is TGTGCCAGCAGCCAAGTCGGGGGAACTGAAGCTTTCTTT. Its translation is CASSQVGGTEAFF.